These 14 T cell receptor beta chains originate from one sample sequenced in a study of shared clonotypes between healthy human individuals. Measured with immunoSEQ multiplex PCR; TCRdb has only the in-frame clones, and not every one. The sample holds 2 million to 2.5 million clones; around 93% are singletons and the top ten take 0.37%. Sequencing was performed on naive CD4+ T cells from PBMCs. The sample's subset: CD45RA+ positively selected. The source is a man younger than 30 in good health. Some clones in this sample may be carry-over from other donors' samples.

The V and J genes are TRBV7-2 and TRBJ1-3; D remains unclear. CDR1 SGHTA and CDR2 FQGNSA come from the germline V gene. CDR3 size: 15 residues. V was clipped by 6 bases and J by 4 bases, with 16 bases between them. For the CDR3, the DNA is TGTGCCAGCAGGGTTATGGGCTTCGGGGGAAACACCATATATTTT. This codes for CASRVMGFGGNTIYF.

On this clone: The sample holds other DNA sequences that translate to the same CDR3. This CDR3 reads CASSLDPGTEAFF. The DNA for the CDR3 is TGTGCCAGCAGCTTAGACCCGGGGACTGAAGCTTTCTTT. This chain joins TRBV7-3 and TRBJ1-1; no firm D call. Germline CDR1 and CDR2: SGHTA and FQGTGA. Trimming shortened V by 2 bases and J by 5 bases, and 9 bases separated the two germline ends. This CDR3 has 13 residues.

The V call is TRBV13, the J call TRBJ2-1, with 8 positions matching TRBD2. CDR3 size: 15 residues. Trimming took 5 bases from V and 6 from J; bases not matched to a gene: 9. Germline V gene lookup returns CDR1 PRHDT and CDR2 FYEKMQ (reference sequence). The CDR3 loop is CASSQTPREGNEQFF. CDR3 nucleotides: TGTGCCAGCAGCCAGACCCCTCGGGAGGGCAATGAGCAGTTCTTC.

Here the CDR3 DNA reads TGTGCCAGCAGCAACCGGACAGGGAGGTTTGGCTACACCTTC. It is translated as CASSNRTGRFGYTF. The chain carries TRBV7-2 and TRBJ1-2; 8 bases match TRBD1. The CDR3 runs 14 residues. CDR1 and CDR2 (germline): SGHTA, FQGNSA. V lost 5 bases and J lost 7; bases outside the gene matches: 9.

V and J are TRBV28 and TRBJ1-5, with a possible D match to TRBD1 (6 bases). V lost 7 bases to trimming and J lost 7 bases, with 26 bases between them. The CDR3 totals 17 residues. Germline V gene lookup returns CDR1 MDHEN and CDR2 SYDVKM. The CDR3 DNA reads as TGTGCCAGCAATTCCCCGGGACACCCCGGGGAGGGACAGCCCCAGCATTTT. Translating gives CASNSPGHPGEGQPQHF.

V and J are TRBV30 and TRBJ2-3; D remains ambiguous. Trimming shortened V by 3 bases and J by 2 bases, and 6 bases separated the two germline ends. Germline values: CDR1 GTSNPN, CDR2 SVGIG (reference sequence). This CDR3 region has 12 residues. CDR3 loop: CAWREFTDTQYF. The CDR3, as DNA: TGTGCCTGGAGGGAATTCACAGATACGCAGTATTTT. The entire variable domain, with the rest obtained from reference TRBV30 and TRBJ2-3, is as follows: SQTIHQWPATLVQPVGSPLSLECTVEGTSNPNLYWYRQAAGRGLQLLFYSVGIGQISSEVPQNLSASRPQDRQFILSSKKLLLSDSGFYLCAWREFTDTQYFGPGTRLTVL.

The chain uses TRBV21-1 and TRBJ2-3; the table names TRBD1, a call not compared with the DNA. TRBV21-1 is described as a pseudogene. CDR3 length: 16 amino acids. The CDR3 loop is CASSTSDRASTDTQYF. The CDR3 DNA reads TGTGCCAGCAGCACTTCAGACAGAGCTAGCACAGATACGCAGTATTTT.

This rearrangement joins TRBV28 to TRBJ2-1; 10 nucleotides agree with TRBD2. Germline V lookup: CDR1 MDHEN, CDR2 SYDVKM. The CDR3 is 16 amino acids. V lost 6 bases to trimming and J lost 5 bases; unmatched junction nucleotides: 10. The CDR3 nucleotides are TGTGCCAGCAGGTCCATAGGGCTAGCGGGAGACAATGAGCAGTTCTTC. Its protein product is CASRSIGLAGDNEQFF.

This clone was detected only a few times. The rearrangement links TRBV27 to TRBJ1-5; D is unclear. The CDR3 contains 14 residues. Germline CDR1 reads MNHEY; CDR2 reads SMNVEV (reference sequence). Trimming shortened V by 7 bases and J by 4 bases, and 14 bases separated the two germline ends. CDR3 region: CASTAPGGNQPQHF. DNA of the CDR3: TGTGCCAGCACCGCCCCGGGTGGGAATCAGCCCCAGCATTTT.

This chain joins TRBV10-3 and TRBJ2-1, with 12 bases matching TRBD1. The V segment lost 5 bases and the J segment 7 bases; nucleotides outside the gene matches: 9. The CDR3 extends over 16 amino acids. From germline, CDR1 is ENHRY and CDR2 SYGVKD. This chain's CDR3 is CAISPGGQGARNEQFF. In nucleotides, the CDR3 is TGTGCCATCAGTCCGGGGGGACAGGGGGCGAGGAATGAGCAGTTCTTC.

This clone was picked up a small number of times. The rearrangement joins TRBV2 to TRBJ1-2; D remains ambiguous. CDR1 is SNHLY and CDR2 is FYNNEI in the germline V gene. V lost 4 bases, J lost 3 bases, and 12 bases lay in between. This CDR3 has 14 amino acids. This CDR3 reads CASSAMRSDYGYTF. The CDR3 DNA is TGTGCCAGCAGTGCTATGCGATCGGACTATGGCTACACCTTC.

The J gene is TRBJ2-3, the V gene TRBV18, with D unclear. Germline V lookup: CDR1 KGHSH, CDR2 LQKENI. The CDR3 totals 15 residues. V was shortened by 3 bases and J by 0 bases, with 10 bases between the two germline ends. CDR3 region: CASSPRSASTDTQYF. Here the CDR3 DNA reads TGTGCCAGCTCACCCAGGTCGGCTAGCACAGATACGCAGTATTTT.

The chain joins TRBV18 to TRBJ1-1; no firm D call. The germline V gene encodes CDR1 KGHSH and CDR2 LQKENI. This CDR3 spans 13 amino acids. The V end lost 2 bases, the J end lost 4 bases, and 8 bases lay between the germline ends. The DNA for the CDR3 is TGTGCCAGCTCACCAGGGGAAACCACTGAAGCTTTCTTT. Amino acid sequence: CASSPGETTEAFF.

The chain employs TRBV7-8 and TRBJ1-5; weak D call: TRBD1 (6 bases). Deletions cut 5 bases from V and 6 bases from J, with 20 bases between. This CDR3 comprises 16 residues. Germline assignment: CDR1 SGHVS and CDR2 FQNEAQ. CDR3 sequence (DNA): TGTGCCAGCAGCGAGTGGGGGGCGCGGGGAGGTCAGCCCCAGCATTTT. This sequence encodes CASSEWGARGGQPQHF.